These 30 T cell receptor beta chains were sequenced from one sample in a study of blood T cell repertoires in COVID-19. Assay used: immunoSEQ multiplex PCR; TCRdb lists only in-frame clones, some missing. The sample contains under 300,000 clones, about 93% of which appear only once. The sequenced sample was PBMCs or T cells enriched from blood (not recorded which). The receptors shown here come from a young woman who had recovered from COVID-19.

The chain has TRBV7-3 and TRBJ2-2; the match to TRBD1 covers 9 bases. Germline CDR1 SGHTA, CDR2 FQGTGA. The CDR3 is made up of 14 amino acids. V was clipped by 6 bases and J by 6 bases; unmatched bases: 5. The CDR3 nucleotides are TGTGCCAGCAGACCCGGACAGGGGTCCGGGGAGCTGTTTTTT. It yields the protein CASRPGQGSGELFF.

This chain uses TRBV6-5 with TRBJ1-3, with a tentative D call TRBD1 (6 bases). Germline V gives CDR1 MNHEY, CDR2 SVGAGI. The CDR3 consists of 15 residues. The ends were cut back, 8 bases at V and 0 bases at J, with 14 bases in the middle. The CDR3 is CASEGVWDSGNTIYF. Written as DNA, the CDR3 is TGTGCCAGCGAGGGGGTATGGGACTCTGGAAACACCATATATTTT.

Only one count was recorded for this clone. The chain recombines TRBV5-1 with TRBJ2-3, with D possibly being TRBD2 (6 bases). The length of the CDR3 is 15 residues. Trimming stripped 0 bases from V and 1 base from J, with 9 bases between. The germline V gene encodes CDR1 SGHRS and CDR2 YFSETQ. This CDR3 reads CASSLGPGGTDTQYF. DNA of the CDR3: TGCGCCAGCAGCTTGGGTCCGGGGGGCACAGATACGCAGTATTTT.

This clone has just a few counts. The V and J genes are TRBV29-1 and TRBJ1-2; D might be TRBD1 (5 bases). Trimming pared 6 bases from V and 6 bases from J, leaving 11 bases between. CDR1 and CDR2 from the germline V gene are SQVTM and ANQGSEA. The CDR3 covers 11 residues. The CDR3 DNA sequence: TGCAGCGTCCAGGGCCTGGATGGCTACACCTTC. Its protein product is CSVQGLDGYTF. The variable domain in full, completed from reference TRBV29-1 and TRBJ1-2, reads SAVISQKPSRDICQRGTSLTIQCQVDSQVTMMFWYRQQPGQSLTLIATANQGSEATYESGFVIDKFPISRPNLTFSTLTVSNMSPEDSSIYLCSVQGLDGYTFGSGTRLTVV.

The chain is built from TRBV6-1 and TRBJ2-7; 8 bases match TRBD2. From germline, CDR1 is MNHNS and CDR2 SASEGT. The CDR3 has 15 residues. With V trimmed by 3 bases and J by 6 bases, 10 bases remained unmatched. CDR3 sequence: CASSEEPGGHSEQYF. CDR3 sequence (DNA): TGTGCCAGCAGTGAGGAGCCGGGAGGGCATAGCGAGCAGTACTTC.

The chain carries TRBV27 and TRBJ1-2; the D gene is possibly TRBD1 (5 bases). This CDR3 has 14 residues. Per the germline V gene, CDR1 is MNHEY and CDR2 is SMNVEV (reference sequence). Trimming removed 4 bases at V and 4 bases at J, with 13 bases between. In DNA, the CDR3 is TGTGCCAGCAGTTCCGCGGGACGGTTCTATGGCTACACCTTC. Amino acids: CASSSAGRFYGYTF.

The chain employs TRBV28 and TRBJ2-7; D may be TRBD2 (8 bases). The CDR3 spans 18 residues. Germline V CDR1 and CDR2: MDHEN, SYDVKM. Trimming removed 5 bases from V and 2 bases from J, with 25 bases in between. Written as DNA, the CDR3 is TGTGCCAGCAGTGGTTACGGGGGGGCGGGACAGATTCCCTACGAGCAGTACTTC. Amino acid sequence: CASSGYGGAGQIPYEQYF.

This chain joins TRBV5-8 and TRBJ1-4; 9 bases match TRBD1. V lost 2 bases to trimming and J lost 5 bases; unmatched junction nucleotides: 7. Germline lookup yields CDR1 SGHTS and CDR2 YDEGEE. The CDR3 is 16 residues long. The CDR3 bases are TGTGCCAGCAGCTTAGGTTACGGACAGGGGAATGAAAAACTGTTTTTT. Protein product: CASSLGYGQGNEKLFF.

CDR3 sequence (DNA): TGCGCCAGCAGCTGGAGAACAGGGGGCTCTGCCTATGGCTACACCTTC. Protein product: CASSWRTGGSAYGYTF. This chain connects TRBV5-1 to TRBJ1-2, with 9 bases that match TRBD1. Germline-derived CDR1 and CDR2 are SGHRS and YFSETQ. V lost 3 bases and J lost 4; bases outside the gene matches: 10. The CDR3 consists of 16 residues. The whole variable domain, remainder taken from reference TRBV5-1 and TRBJ1-2, is KAGVTQTPRYLIKTRGQQVTLSCSPISGHRSVSWYQQTPGQGLQFLFEYFSETQRNKGNFPGRFSGRQFSNSRSEMNVSTLELGDSALYLCASSWRTGGSAYGYTFGSGTRLTVV.

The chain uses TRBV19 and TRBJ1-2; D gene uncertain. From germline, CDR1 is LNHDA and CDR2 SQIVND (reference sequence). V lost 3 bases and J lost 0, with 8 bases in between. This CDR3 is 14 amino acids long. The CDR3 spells CASSIDTANYGYTF. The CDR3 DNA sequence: TGTGCCAGTAGTATTGACACTGCTAACTATGGCTACACCTTC.

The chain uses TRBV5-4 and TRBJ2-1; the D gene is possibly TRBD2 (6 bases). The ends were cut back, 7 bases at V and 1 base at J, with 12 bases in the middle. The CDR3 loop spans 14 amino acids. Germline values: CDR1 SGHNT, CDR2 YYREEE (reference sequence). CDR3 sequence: CASYGGRSYNEQFF. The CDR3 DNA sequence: TGTGCCAGCTACGGGGGAAGGTCCTACAATGAGCAGTTCTTC.

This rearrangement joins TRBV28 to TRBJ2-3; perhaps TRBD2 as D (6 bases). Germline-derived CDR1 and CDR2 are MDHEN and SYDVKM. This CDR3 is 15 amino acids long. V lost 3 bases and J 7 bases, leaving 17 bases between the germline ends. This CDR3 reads CASSFAGIGGYTQYF. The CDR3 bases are TGTGCCAGCAGTTTCGCAGGGATTGGGGGGTATACGCAGTATTTT.

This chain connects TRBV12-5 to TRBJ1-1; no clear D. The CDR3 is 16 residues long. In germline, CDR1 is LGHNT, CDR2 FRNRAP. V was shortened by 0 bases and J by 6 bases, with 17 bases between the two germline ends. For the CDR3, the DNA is TGTGCTAGTGGTTTGGTAGTGGGCCGGGAGGGCCCTGAAGCTTTCTTT. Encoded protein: CASGLVVGREGPEAFF.

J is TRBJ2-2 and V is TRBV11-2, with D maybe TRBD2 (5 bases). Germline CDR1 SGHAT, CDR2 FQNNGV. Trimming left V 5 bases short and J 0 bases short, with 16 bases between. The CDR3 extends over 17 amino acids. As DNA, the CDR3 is TGTGCCAGCAGCAGTATAAACCTAGCAGCGAACACCGGGGAGCTGTTTTTT. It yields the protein CASSSINLAANTGELFF.

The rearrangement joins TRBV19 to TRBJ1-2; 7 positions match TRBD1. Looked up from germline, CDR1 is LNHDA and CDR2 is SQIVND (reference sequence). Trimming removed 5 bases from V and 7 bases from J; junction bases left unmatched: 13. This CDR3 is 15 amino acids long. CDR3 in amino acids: CASSFQTGHGVGYTF. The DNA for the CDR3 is TGTGCCAGTAGTTTCCAGACAGGGCATGGCGTTGGCTACACCTTC.

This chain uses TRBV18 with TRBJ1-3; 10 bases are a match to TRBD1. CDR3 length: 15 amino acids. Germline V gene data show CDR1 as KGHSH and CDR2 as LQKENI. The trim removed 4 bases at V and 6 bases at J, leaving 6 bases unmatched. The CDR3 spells CASSRQGADENTIYF. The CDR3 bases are TGTGCCAGCTCACGACAGGGGGCCGATGAAAACACCATATATTTT.

The CDR3 coding sequence is TGTGCCACCAGTGATTCAGGGGGACTAGCGGGGGGTATTGGAGTAGCAGATACGCAGTATTTT. Amino acids: CATSDSGGLAGGIGVADTQYF. V and J are TRBV24-1 and TRBJ2-3, with 15 nucleotides matching TRBD2. CDR1 KGHDR and CDR2 SFDVKD come from the germline V gene. The CDR3 spans 21 residues. The V gene end was trimmed by 2 bases and the J gene end by 4 bases; junction bases not matched to a gene: 15.

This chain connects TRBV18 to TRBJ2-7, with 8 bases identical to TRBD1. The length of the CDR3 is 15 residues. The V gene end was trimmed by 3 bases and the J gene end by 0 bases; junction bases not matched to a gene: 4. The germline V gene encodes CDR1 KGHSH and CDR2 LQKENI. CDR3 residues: CASSPGDRSSYEQYF. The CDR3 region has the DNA TGTGCCAGCTCACCCGGGGACAGGAGCTCCTACGAGCAGTACTTC.

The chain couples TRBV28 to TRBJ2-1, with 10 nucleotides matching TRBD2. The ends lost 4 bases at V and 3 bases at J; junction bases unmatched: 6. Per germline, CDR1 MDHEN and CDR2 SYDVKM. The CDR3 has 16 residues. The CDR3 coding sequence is TGTGCCAGCAGTTCCTCTAGCGGGAGTCTCTACAATGAGCAGTTCTTC. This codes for CASSSSSGSLYNEQFF.

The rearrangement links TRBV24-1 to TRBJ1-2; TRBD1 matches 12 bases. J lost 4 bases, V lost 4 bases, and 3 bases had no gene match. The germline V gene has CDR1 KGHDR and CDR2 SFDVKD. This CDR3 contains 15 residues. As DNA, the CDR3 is TGTGCCACCAGTGAGGGACAGGGGGCAACCTATGGCTACACCTTC. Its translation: CATSEGQGATYGYTF.

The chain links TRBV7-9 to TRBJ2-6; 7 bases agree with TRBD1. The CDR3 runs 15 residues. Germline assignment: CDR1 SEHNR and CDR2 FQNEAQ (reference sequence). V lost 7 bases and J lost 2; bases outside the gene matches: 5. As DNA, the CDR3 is TGTGCCAGCACAGGGGGAATAGCTGGGGCCAACGTCCTGACTTTC. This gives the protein CASTGGIAGANVLTF. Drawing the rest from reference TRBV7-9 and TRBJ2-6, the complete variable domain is DTGVSQNPRHKITKRGQNVTFRCDPISEHNRLYWYRQTLGQGPEFLTYFQNEAQLEKSRLLSDRFSAERPKGSFSTLEIQRTEQGDSAMYLCASTGGIAGANVLTFGAGSRLTVL.

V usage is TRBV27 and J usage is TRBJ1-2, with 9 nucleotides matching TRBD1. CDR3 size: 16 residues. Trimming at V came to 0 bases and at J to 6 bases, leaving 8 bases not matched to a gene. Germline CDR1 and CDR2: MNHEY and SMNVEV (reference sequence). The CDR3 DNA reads TGTGCCAGCAGTTTATCCCCCCGGGGACAGGGTAATGGCTACACCTTC. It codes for CASSLSPRGQGNGYTF.

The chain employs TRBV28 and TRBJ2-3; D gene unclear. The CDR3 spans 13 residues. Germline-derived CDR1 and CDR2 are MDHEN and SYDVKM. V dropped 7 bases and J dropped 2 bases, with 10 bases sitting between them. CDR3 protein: CASIRRDTDTQYF. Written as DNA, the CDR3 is TGTGCCAGCATACGCCGAGACACAGATACGCAGTATTTT.

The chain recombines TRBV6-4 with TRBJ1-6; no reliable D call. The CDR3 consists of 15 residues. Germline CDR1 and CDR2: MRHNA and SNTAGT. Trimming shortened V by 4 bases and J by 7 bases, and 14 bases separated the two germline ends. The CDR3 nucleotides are TGTGCCAGCAGTGTAGACATGTCTATAAATTCACCCCTCCACTTT. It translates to CASSVDMSINSPLHF.

The CDR3 loop reads CASRFREQYF. The CDR3 DNA follows: TGTGCCAGCAGGTTCCGCGAGCAGTACTTC. The rearrangement links TRBV2 to TRBJ2-7; D ambiguous. Looked up from germline, CDR1 is SNHLY and CDR2 is FYNNEI. Trimming shortened V by 6 bases and J by 6 bases, and 6 bases separated the two germline ends. This CDR3 contains 10 residues. The variable domain in full, with the rest retrieved from reference TRBV2 and TRBJ2-7, is EPEVTQTPSHQVTQMGQEVILRCVPISNHLYFYWYRQILGQKVEFLVSFYNNEISEKSEIFDDQFSVERPDGSNFTLKIRSTKLEDSAMYFCASRFREQYFGPGTRLTVT.

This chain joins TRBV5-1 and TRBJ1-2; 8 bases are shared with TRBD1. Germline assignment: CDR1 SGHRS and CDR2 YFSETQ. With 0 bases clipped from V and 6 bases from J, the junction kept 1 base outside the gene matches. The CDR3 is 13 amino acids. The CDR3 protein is CASSLGTGHGYTF. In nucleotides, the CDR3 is TGCGCCAGCAGCTTGGGGACAGGGCATGGCTACACCTTC.

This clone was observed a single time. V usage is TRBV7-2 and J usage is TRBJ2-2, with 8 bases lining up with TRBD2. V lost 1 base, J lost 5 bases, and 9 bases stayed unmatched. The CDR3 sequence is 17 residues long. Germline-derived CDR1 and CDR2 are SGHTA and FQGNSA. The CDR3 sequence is CASSLGFGGGMTGELFF. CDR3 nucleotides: TGTGCCAGCAGCTTAGGGTTCGGCGGGGGGATGACCGGGGAGCTGTTTTTT.

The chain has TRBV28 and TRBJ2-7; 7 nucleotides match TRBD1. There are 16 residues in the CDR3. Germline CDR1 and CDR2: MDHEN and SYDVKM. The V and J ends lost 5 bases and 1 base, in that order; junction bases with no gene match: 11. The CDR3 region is CASSTTTGLRSYEQYF. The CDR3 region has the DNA TGTGCCAGCAGTACAACGACAGGGCTGCGGTCCTACGAGCAGTACTTC.

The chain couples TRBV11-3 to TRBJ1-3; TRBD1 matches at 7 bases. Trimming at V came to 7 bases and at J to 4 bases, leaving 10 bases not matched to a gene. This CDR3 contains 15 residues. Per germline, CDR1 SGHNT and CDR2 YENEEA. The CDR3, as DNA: TGTGCCAGCACCGTTACAGGGGTGGGGGGAAACACCATATATTTT. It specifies CASTVTGVGGNTIYF.

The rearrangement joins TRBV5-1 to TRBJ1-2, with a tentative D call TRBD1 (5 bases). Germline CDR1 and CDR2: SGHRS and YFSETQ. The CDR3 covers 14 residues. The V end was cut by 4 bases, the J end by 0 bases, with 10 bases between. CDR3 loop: CASSAGGANYGYTF. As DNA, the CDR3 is TGCGCCAGCAGCGCGGGGGGAGCTAACTATGGCTACACCTTC.